Each of the 10 T cell receptor beta chains below was sequenced from the same sample in a study of shared clonotypes between healthy human individuals (dated by TCRdb to about 2020). Libraries were made using the immunoSEQ multiplex PCR assay. Sourced from immuneACCESS, this table was stored by TCRdb with only in-frame sequences that have V and J called. A share of the clones is absent; for the studies checked, an unresolved V gene accounts for under half, and the remainder has no known explanation. For this sample there are roughly 1.5 million clones; around 98% appear just once. Jointly, the top ten make up around 0.45% of the sample. What was sequenced was naive CD4+ T cells sorted from blood. Explained via the paper, the cell subset or site label denotes: CD45RA+ positively selected. These receptors were obtained from a man under 40 in good health.

This clone has just one count. The chain is built from TRBV9 and TRBJ2-1, with 7 nucleotides matching TRBD2. The CDR3 spans 17 residues. The V gene's germline CDR1 is SGDLS and CDR2 YYNGEE. The J segment lost 1 base and the V segment lost 0 bases, leaving 7 bases of the junction unmatched. The CDR3 coding sequence is TGTGCCAGCAGCGTAGAGATTGGGCGGGGGTCCTACAATGAGCAGTTCTTC. Protein: CASSVEIGRGSYNEQFF.

The J gene is TRBJ1-1, the V gene TRBV5-6; no reliable D call. Trimming left V 1 base short and J 2 bases short, with 9 bases between. Germline V gene sequence: CDR1 SGHDT, CDR2 YYEEEE. This CDR3 is built from 14 residues. CDR3 region: CASSLYGLNTEAFF. The DNA for the CDR3 is TGTGCCAGCAGCTTGTACGGGCTCAACACTGAAGCTTTCTTT.

The rearrangement links TRBV6-1 to TRBJ2-7; possible D gene TRBD2, 5 bases. The CDR3 covers 13 residues. The ends were cut back, 7 bases at V and 3 bases at J, with 13 bases in the middle. CDR1 and CDR2 from the germline V gene are MNHNS and SASEGT. Here the CDR3 reads CASTREKGYEQYF. Here the CDR3 DNA reads TGTGCCAGCACGAGGGAAAAGGGCTACGAGCAGTACTTC.

This rearrangement joins TRBV4-1 to TRBJ2-7; D unclear. The CDR3 has 17 residues. V gave up 1 base and J gave up 0 bases, with 16 bases separating them. The V gene's germline CDR1 is MGHRA and CDR2 YSYEKL. The CDR3 coding sequence is TGCGCCAGCAGCCAAGTTTATCTCGGCATTAGCTCCTACGAGCAGTACTTC. It encodes CASSQVYLGISSYEQYF.

The chain is built from TRBV27 and TRBJ2-7; D not certain. V was trimmed by 2 bases and J by 4 bases, leaving 9 bases between them. Germline loops: CDR1 MNHEY, CDR2 SMNVEV (reference sequence). This CDR3 has 13 residues. The DNA of the CDR3 is TGTGCCAGCAGTTTAGGGCTACCTTACGAGCAGTACTTC. Translation gives CASSLGLPYEQYF.

The chain links TRBV9 to TRBJ2-7; perhaps TRBD2 as D (6 bases). V lost 2 bases and J lost 2, with 14 bases in between. Germline-derived CDR1 and CDR2 are SGDLS and YYNGEE. The CDR3 contains 15 residues. The CDR3 nucleotides read TGTGCCAGCAGCGTGAGTGCGGGGTCGGCCTACGAGCAGTACTTC. Protein sequence: CASSVSAGSAYEQYF.

V and J are TRBV19 and TRBJ2-5; TRBD2 agrees at 8 bases. CDR3 length: 13 residues. The trim removed 7 bases at V and 5 bases at J, leaving 6 bases unmatched. Germline CDR1 reads LNHDA; CDR2 reads SQIVND (reference sequence). The CDR3 loop reads CASNPAGVETQYF. The DNA of the CDR3 is TGTGCCAGTAACCCAGCGGGAGTTGAGACCCAGTACTTC.

The gene calls are TRBV15 and TRBJ1-5; TRBD1 might be the D (5 bases). The CDR3 spans 16 residues. Germline V gene data show CDR1 as LNHNV and CDR2 as YYDKDF (reference sequence). V was clipped by 0 bases and J by 3 bases, with 12 bases between them. The CDR3 coding sequence is TGTGCCACCAGCAGAGATCGGGGCAGACTCAATCAGCCCCAGCATTTT. It codes for CATSRDRGRLNQPQHF. Looking up the rest from reference TRBV15 and TRBJ1-5 gives the full variable domain: DAMVIQNPRYQVTQFGKPVTLSCSQTLNHNVMYWYQQKSSQAPKLLFHYYDKDFNNEADTPDNFQSRRPNTSFCFLDIRSPGLGDTAMYLCATSRDRGRLNQPQHFGDGTRLSIL.

The chain is built from TRBV7-8 and TRBJ1-6; D call uncertain. This CDR3 spans 14 amino acids. The germline V gene has CDR1 SGHVS and CDR2 FQNEAQ. Trimming stripped 1 base from V and 7 bases from J, with 8 bases between. CDR3 DNA: TGTGCCAGCAGCTTAGAGGTCGGAAATTCACCCCTCCACTTT. The encoded protein is CASSLEVGNSPLHF.

The V call is TRBV19, the J call TRBJ2-7, with TRBD2 matching over 12 bases. The CDR3 runs to 15 residues. CDR1 is LNHDA and CDR2 is SQIVND in the germline V gene (reference sequence). The V segment lost 5 bases and the J segment 4 bases; nucleotides outside the gene matches: 6. The CDR3 DNA is TGTGCCAGTAGTTCTTACGGGACTAGCGGGTACGAGCAGTACTTC. Translation: CASSSYGTSGYEQYF.